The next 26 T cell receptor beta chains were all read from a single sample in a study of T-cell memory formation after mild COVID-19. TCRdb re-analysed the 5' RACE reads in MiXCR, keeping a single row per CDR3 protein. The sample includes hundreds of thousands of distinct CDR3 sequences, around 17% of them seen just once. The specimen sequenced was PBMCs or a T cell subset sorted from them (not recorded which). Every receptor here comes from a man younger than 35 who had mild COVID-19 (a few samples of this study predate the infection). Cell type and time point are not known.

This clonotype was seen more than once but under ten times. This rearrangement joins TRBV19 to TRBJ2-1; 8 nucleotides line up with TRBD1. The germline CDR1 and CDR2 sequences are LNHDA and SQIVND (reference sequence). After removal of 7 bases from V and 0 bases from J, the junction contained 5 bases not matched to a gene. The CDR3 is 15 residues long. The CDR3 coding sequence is TGTGCCAGTACTACAGGGGGGAGCTCCTACAATGAGCAGTTCTTC. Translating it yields CASTTGGSSYNEQFF.

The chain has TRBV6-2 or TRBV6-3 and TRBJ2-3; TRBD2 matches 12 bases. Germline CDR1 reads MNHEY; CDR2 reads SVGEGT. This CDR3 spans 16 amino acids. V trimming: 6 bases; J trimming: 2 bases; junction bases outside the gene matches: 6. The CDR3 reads CASRTTSGGPTDTQYF. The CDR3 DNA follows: TGTGCCAGCAGGACTACTAGCGGGGGGCCCACAGATACGCAGTATTTT.

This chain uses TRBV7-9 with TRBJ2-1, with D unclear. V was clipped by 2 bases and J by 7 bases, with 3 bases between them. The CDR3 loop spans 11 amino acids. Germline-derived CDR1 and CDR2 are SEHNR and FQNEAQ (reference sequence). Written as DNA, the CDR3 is TGTGCCAGCAGCTTACTGAATGAGCAGTTCTTC. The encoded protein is CASSLLNEQFF.

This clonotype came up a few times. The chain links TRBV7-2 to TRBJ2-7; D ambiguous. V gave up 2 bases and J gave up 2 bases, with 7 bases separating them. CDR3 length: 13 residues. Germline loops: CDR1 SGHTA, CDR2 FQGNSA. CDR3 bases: TGTGCCAGCAGCTTACGGCTCGCCTACGAGCAGTACGTC. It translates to CASSLRLAYEQYV.

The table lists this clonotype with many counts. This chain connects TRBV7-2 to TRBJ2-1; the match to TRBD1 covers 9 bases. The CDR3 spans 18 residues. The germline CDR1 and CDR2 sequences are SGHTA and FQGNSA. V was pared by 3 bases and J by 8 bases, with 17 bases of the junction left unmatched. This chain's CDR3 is CASSFPGQGLGPFDEQFF. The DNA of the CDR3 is TGTGCCAGCAGCTTTCCGGGACAGGGTTTAGGTCCTTTCGATGAGCAGTTCTTC. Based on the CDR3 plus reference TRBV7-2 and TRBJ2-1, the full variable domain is GAGVSQSPSNKVTEKGKDVELRCDPISGHTALYWYRQSLGQGLEFLIYFQGNSAPDKSGLPSDRFSAERTGGSVSTLTIQRTQQEDSAVYLCASSFPGQGLGPFDEQFFGPGTRLTVL.

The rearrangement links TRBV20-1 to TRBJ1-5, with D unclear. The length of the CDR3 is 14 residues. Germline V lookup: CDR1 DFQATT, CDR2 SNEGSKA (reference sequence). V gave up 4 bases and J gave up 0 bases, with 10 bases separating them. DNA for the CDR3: TGCAGTGCTAATCGACACGATAGCAATCAGCCCCAGCATTTT. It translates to CSANRHDSNQPQHF.

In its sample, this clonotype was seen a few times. Here the CDR3 DNA reads TGTGCCAGCAGCCTTCTGGGGACCCCGGGCGAGTTCTACGAGCAGTACTTC. Translation gives CASSLLGTPGEFYEQYF. The chain is built from TRBV13 and TRBJ2-7; D might be TRBD1 or TRBD2, each matching 5 bases. The CDR3 contains 17 residues. Between the trimmed V and J ends, which lost 5 bases and 3 bases, there was a span of 23 bases. Germline values: CDR1 PRHDT, CDR2 FYEKMQ (reference sequence).

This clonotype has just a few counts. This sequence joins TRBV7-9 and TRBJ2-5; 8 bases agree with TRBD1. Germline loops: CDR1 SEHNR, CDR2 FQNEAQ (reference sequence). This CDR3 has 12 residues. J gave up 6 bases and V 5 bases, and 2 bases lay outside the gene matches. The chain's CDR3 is CASSRDRQTQYF. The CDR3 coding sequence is TGTGCCAGCAGCAGGGACAGGCAGACCCAGTACTTC.

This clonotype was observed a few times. The CDR3 here is CAISPSAWGYTF. CDR3 nucleotide sequence: TGTGCCATCAGCCCTTCGGCGTGGGGCTACACCTTC. V is TRBV10-3 and J is TRBJ1-2, with D uncertain. V was pared by 6 bases and J by 8 bases, with 13 bases between. Germline V CDR1 and CDR2: ENHRY, SYGVKD. The CDR3 runs to 12 residues.

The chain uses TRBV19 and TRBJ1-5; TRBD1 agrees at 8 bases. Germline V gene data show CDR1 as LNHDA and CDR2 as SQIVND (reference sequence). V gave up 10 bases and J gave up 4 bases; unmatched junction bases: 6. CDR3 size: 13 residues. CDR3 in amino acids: CATADRGNQPQHF. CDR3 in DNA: TGTGCCACCGCCGACAGGGGTAATCAGCCCCAGCATTTT. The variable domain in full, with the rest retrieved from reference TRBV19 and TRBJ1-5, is DGGITQSPKYLFRKEGQNVTLSCEQNLNHDAMYWYRQDPGQGLRLIYYSQIVNDFQKGDIAEGYSVSREKKESFPLTVTSAQKNPTAFYLCATADRGNQPQHFGDGTRLSIL.

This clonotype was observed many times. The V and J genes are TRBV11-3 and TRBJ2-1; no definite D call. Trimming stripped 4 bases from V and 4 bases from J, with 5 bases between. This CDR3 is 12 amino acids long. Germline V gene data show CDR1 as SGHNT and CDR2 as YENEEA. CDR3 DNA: TGTGCCAGCAGCTCCGGATACAATGAGCAGTTCTTC. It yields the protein CASSSGYNEQFF.

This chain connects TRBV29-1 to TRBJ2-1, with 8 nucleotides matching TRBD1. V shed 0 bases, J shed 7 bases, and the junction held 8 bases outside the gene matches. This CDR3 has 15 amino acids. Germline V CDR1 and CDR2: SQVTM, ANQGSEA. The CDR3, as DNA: TGCAGCGTTGAAGATCAAGGCAGGGGGCTTAATGAGCAGTTCTTC. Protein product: CSVEDQGRGLNEQFF.

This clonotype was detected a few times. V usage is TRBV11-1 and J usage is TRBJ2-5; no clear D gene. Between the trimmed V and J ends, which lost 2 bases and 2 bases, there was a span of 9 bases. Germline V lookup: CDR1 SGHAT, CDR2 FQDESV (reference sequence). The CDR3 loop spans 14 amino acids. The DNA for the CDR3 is TGTGCCAGCAGCTTACATCAAGGGCAAGAGACCCAGTACTTC. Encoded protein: CASSLHQGQETQYF.

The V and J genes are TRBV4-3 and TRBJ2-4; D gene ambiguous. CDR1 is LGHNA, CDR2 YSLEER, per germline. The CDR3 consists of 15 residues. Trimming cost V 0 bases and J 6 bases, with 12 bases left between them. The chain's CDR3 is CASSQDYLTLNIQYF. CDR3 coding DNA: TGCGCCAGCAGCCAAGACTATTTGACACTAAACATTCAGTACTTC.

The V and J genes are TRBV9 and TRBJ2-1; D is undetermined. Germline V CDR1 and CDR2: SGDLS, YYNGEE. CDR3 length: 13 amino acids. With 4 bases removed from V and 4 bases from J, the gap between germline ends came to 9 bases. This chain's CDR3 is CASSFNPYNEQFF. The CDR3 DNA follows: TGTGCCAGCAGCTTCAACCCTTACAATGAGCAGTTCTTC.

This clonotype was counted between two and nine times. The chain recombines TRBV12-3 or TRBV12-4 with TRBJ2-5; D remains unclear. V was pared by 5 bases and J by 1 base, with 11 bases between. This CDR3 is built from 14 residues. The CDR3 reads CASSVQWGQETQYF. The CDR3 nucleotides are TGTGCCAGCAGTGTACAGTGGGGCCAAGAGACCCAGTACTTC.

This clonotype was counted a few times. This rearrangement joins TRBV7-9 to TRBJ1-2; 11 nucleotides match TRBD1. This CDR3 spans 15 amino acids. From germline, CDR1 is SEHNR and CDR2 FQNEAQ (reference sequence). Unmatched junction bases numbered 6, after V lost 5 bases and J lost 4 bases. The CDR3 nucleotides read TGTGCCAGCAGCCCCACCGGACAGGGGGCCTATGGCTACACCTTC. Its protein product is CASSPTGQGAYGYTF.

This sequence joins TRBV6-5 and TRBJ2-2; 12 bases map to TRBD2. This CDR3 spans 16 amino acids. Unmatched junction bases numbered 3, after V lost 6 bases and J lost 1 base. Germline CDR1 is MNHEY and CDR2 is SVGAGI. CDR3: CASRPLAGGNTGELFF. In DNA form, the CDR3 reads TGTGCCAGCAGACCACTAGCGGGGGGGAACACCGGGGAGCTGTTTTTT.

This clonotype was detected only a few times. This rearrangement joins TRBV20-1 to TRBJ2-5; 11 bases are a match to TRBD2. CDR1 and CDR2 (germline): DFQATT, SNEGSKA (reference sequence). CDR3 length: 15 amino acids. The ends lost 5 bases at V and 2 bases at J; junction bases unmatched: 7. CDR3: CSASRVAGGQETQYF. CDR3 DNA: TGCAGTGCTTCTCGGGTAGCGGGGGGGCAAGAGACCCAGTACTTC.

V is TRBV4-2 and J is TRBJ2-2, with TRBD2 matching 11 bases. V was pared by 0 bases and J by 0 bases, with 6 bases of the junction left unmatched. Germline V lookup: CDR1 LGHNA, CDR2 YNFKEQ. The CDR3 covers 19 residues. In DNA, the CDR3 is TGTGCCAGCAGCCAAGAATTTAGCGGGGGGGCTACGAACACCGGGGAGCTGTTTTTT. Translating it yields CASSQEFSGGATNTGELFF.

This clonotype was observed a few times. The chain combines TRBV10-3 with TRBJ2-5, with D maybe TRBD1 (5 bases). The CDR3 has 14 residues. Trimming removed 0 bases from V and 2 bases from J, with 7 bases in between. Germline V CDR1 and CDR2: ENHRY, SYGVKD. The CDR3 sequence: CAISESGRQETQYF. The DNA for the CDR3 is TGTGCCATCAGTGAGTCGGGGCGGCAAGAGACCCAGTACTTC.

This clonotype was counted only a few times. CDR3 loop: CASSTPGSKNVLTF. The CDR3 DNA reads TGCGCCAGCAGCACCCCAGGTTCAAAGAACGTCCTGACTTTC. The J gene is TRBJ2-6, the V gene TRBV5-1; D not resolved. Germline CDR1 and CDR2: SGHRS and YFSETQ. The V and J ends lost 4 bases and 10 bases respectively, with 15 bases between them. The CDR3 is made up of 14 amino acids.

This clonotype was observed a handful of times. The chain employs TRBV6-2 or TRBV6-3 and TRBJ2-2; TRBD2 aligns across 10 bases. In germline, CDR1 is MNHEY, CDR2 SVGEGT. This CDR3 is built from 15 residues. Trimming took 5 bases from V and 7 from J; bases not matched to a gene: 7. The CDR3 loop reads CASSLSGGSGGELFF. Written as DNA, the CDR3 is TGTGCCAGCAGTCTTAGCGGGGGGTCCGGCGGGGAGCTGTTTTTT.

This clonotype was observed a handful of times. In nucleotides, the CDR3 is TGCGCCAGCAGCCAAGACAGGGGTTATAGCGACCGCTACGAGCAGTACTTC. It codes for CASSQDRGYSDRYEQYF. The chain recombines TRBV4-3 with TRBJ2-7; a possible D gene is TRBD1 (6 bases). Trimming removed 0 bases at V and 3 bases at J, with 18 bases between. CDR3 size: 17 residues. Germline CDR1 LGHNA, CDR2 YSLEER.

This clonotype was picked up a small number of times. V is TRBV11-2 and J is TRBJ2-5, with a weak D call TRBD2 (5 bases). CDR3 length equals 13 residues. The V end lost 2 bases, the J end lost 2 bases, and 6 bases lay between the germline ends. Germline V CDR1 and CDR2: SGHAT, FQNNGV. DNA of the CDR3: TGTGCCAGCAGCTTAACTAGGCAAGAGACCCAGTACTTC. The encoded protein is CASSLTRQETQYF.

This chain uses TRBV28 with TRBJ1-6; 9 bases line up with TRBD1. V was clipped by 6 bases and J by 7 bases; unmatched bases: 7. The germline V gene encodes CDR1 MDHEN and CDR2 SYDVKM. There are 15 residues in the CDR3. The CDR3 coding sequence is TGTGCCAGCAGCCGTTCCGGGACAGGGAATTCACCCCTCCACTTT. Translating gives CASSRSGTGNSPLHF.